Given below is one TCR beta chain in context. The data derive from a study of blood T cell repertoires in COVID-19. Sequencing was performed with immunoSEQ multiplex PCR; in TCRdb, only in-frame clones are kept and a portion is missing. The sample holds around 320,000 clones; around 89% are singletons and the top ten take approximately 7%. Sequences were obtained from peripheral blood. This clonotype originated in a woman in her twenties or thirties who had recovered from COVID-19.

The CDR3 DNA sequence: TGTGCCAGCAGCCAAGAGGCCAGAACTGAAGCTTTCTTT. Translation gives CASSQEARTEAFF. The J gene is TRBJ1-1, the V gene TRBV4-2, with no clear D. The germline CDR1 and CDR2 sequences are LGHNA and YNFKEQ. The CDR3 loop spans 13 amino acids. V gave up 0 bases and J gave up 5 bases, with 7 bases separating them.